A selection of T cell receptor beta chains follows, all from one sample in a study of T cell responses to AZD1222 COVID-19 vaccine. Here immunoSEQ multiplex PCR was the method, and the copy in TCRdb shows in-frame clones only, minus some. Of roughly 120,000 clones in the sample, approximately 85% were seen once. The sample was peripheral blood, taken on day 0 of AZD1222 vaccination. All receptors come from an adult in good health. CDR3s include the opening cysteine and the closing phenylalanine or tryptophan. D genes are given only for firm matches. Rows may omit the clone size; those that give it use once, few, many or a size class.

-,-,TRBJ1-1,11,TRBV6-5,CASSYSGEAFF,TGTGCCAGCAGTTACTCGGGGGAAGCTTTCTTT
-,TRBD1,TRBJ1-2,12,TRBV30,CAWSPGGFGYTF,TGTGCCTGGAGCCCAGGGGGCTTTGGCTACACCTTC
-,-,TRBJ1-1,13,TRBV12-3/TRBV12-4,CASSLRGGTEAFF,TGTGCCAGCAGTTTAAGGGGGGGCACTGAAGCTTTCTTT
once,TRBD2,TRBJ2-3,13,TRBV12-3/TRBV12-4,CATGRGSTDTQYF,TGTGCCACCGGGAGGGGAAGCACAGATACGCAGTATTTT
-,-,TRBJ2-7,15,TRBV5-1,CASSQDAQEHYEQYF,TGCGCCAGCAGCCAAGACGCACAGGAACACTACGAGCAGTACTTC
-,-,TRBJ2-2,16,TRBV6-2/TRBV6-3,CASSILGFSNTGELFF,TGTGCCAGCAGCATCTTGGGTTTTTCGAACACCGGGGAGCTGTTTTTT
-,-,TRBJ2-1,17,TRBV3-1/TRBV3-2,CASSQYFSYRLNNEQFF,TGTGCCAGCAGCCAATATTTTTCTTACAGGCTCAACAATGAGCAGTTCTTC
-,TRBD1,TRBJ1-2,20,TRBV9,CASSDRWPPETGGNVYGYTF,TGTGCCAGCAGCGATAGATGGCCCCCCGAAACAGGGGGCAACGTCTATGGCTACACCTTC
-,-,TRBJ2-7,13,TRBV19,CASRSRVSYEQYF,TGTGCCTCCAGGAGCCGAGTATCCTACGAGCAGTACTTC
-,-,TRBJ2-7,11,TRBV11-3,CASSFYYEQYF,TGTGCCAGCAGCTTTTACTACGAGCAGTACTTC
-,TRBD2,TRBJ2-2,15,TRBV3-1/TRBV3-2,CASSRSGGAGGELFF,TGTGCCAGCAGCCGAAGCGGGGGGGCCGGCGGGGAGCTGTTTTTT
-,-,TRBJ2-5,11,TRBV19,CASSLGETQYF,TGTGCCAGTAGTCTAGGGGAGACCCAGTACTTC